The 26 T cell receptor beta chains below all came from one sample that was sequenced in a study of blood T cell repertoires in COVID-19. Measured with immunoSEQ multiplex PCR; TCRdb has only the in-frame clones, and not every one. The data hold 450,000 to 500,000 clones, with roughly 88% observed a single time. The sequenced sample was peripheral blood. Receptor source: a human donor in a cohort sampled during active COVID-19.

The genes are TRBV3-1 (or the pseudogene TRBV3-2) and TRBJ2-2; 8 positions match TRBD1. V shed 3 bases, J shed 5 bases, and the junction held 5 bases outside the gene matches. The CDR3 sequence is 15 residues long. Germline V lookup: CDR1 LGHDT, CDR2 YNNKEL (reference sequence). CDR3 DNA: TGTGCCAGCAGCCAGGCGGACAGGGAAACCGGGGAGCTGTTTTTT. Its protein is CASSQADRETGELFF.

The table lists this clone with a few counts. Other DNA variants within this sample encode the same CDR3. CDR3 amino acids: CAWDRLNTEAFF. DNA for the CDR3: TGTGCCTGGGACAGGTTGAACACTGAAGCTTTCTTT. The J gene is TRBJ1-1, the V gene TRBV30, with D possibly being TRBD1 (6 bases). V was cut by 5 bases and J by 0 bases, with 7 bases left in between. From germline, CDR1 is GTSNPN and CDR2 SVGIG (reference sequence). There are 12 residues in the CDR3.

Here the CDR3 reads CASSPPGQFNEKLFF. In nucleotides, the CDR3 is TGTGCCAGCTCACCGCCGGGACAGTTTAATGAAAAACTGTTTTTT. V usage is TRBV18 and J usage is TRBJ1-4; 7 nucleotides agree with TRBD1. Germline CDR1 and CDR2: KGHSH and LQKENI. The CDR3 spans 15 residues. The V gene end was trimmed by 3 bases and the J gene end by 4 bases; junction bases not matched to a gene: 5.

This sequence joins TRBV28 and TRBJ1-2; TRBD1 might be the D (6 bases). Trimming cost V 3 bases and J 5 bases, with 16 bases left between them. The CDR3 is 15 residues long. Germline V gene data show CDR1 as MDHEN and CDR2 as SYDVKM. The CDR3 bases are TGTGCCAGCAGTTTCAGGGACACTTCTTTTTATGGCTACACCTTC. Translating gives CASSFRDTSFYGYTF.

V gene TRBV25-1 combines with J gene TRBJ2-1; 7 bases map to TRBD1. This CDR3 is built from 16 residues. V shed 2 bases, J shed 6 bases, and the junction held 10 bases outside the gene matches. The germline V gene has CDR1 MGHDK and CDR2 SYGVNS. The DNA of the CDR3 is TGTGCCAGCAGTGAACCCGGAAATGGACAGGCCAATGAGCAGTTCTTC. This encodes CASSEPGNGQANEQFF.

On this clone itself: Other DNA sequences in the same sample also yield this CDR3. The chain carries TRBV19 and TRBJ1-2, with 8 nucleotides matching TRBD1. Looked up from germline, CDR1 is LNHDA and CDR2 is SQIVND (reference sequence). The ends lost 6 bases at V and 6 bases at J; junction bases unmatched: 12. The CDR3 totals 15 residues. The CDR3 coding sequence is TGTGCCAGTAGAGGACTTGAACAGGGGGTAAATGGCTACACCTTC. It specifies CASRGLEQGVNGYTF.

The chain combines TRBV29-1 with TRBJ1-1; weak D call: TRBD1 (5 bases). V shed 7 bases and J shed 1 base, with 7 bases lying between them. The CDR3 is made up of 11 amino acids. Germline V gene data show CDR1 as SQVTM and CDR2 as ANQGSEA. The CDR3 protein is CSADRNTEAFF. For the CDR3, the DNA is TGCAGCGCAGACAGGAACACTGAAGCTTTCTTT.

This chain's CDR3 is CASSANRERGNEQFF. The CDR3 nucleotides read TGTGCCAGCAGCGCGAACAGGGAAAGGGGCAATGAGCAGTTCTTC. This rearrangement joins TRBV14 to TRBJ2-1, with a tentative D call TRBD1 (6 bases). The V and J ends lost 5 bases and 6 bases respectively, with 17 bases between them. The germline V gene has CDR1 SGHDN and CDR2 FVKESK. This CDR3 spans 15 amino acids.

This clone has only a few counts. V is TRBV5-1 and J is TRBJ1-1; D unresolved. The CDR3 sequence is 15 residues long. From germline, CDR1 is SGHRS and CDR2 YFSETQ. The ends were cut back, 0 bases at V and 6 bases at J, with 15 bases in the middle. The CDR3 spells CASSLEGGVSAEAFF. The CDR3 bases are TGCGCCAGCAGCTTGGAGGGCGGCGTTAGCGCTGAAGCTTTCTTT. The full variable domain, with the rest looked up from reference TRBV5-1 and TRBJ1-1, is KAGVTQTPRYLIKTRGQQVTLSCSPISGHRSVSWYQQTPGQGLQFLFEYFSETQRNKGNFPGRFSGRQFSNSRSEMNVSTLELGDSALYLCASSLEGGVSAEAFFGQGTRLTVV.

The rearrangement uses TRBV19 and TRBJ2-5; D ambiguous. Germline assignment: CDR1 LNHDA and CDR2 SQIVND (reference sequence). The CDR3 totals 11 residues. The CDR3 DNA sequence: TGTGCTACGCGCTTACAAGAGACCCAGTACTTC. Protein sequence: CATRLQETQYF.

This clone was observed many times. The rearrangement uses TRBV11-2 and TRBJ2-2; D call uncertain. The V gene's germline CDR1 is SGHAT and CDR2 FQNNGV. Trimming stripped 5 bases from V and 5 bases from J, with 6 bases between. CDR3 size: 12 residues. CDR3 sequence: CASSPNTGELFF. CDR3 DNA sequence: TGTGCCAGCAGCCCTAATACCGGGGAGCTGTTTTTT.

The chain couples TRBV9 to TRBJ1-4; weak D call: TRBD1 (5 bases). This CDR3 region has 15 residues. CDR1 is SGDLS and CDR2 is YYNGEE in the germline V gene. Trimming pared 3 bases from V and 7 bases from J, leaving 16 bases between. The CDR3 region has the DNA TGTGCCAGCAGCGCAGAAGGGGTATACGGTGAAAAACTGTTTTTT. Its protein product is CASSAEGVYGEKLFF.

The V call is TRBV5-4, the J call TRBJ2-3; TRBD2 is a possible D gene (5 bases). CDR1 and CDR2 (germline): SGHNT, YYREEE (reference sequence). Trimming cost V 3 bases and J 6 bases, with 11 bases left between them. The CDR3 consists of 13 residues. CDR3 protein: CASSSLPGDTQYF. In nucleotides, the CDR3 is TGTGCCAGCAGCTCCCTTCCGGGGGATACGCAGTATTTT.

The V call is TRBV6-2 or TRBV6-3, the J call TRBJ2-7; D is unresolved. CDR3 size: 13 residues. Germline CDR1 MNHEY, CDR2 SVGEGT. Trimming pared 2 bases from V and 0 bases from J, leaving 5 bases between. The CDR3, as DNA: TGTGCCAGCAGTTACCCGGGCTCCTACGAGCAGTACTTC. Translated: CASSYPGSYEQYF.

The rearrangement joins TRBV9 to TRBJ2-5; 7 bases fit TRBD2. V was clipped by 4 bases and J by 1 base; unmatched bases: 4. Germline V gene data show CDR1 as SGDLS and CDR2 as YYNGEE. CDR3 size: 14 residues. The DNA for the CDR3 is TGTGCCAGCAGCCCCACGGGGGGCCAAGAGACCCAGTACTTC. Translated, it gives CASSPTGGQETQYF.

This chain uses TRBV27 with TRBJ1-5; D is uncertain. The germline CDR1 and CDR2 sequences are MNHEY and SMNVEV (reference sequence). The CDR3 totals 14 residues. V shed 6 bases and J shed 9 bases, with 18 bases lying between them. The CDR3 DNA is TGTGCCAGCAGACCCGACATGCTCGGAACGCCCCAGCATTTT. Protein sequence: CASRPDMLGTPQHF.

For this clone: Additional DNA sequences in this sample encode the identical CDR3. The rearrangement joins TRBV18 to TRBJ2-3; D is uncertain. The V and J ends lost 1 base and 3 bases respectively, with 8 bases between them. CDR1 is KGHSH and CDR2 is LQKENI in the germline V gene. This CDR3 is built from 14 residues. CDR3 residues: CASSPLQNTDTQYF. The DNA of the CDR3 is TGTGCCAGCTCACCACTCCAGAATACAGATACGCAGTATTTT.

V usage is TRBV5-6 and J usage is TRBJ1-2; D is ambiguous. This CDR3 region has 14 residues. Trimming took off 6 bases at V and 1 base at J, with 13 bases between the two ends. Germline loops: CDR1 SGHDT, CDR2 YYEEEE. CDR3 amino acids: CASKKIRFNYGYTF. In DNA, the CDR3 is TGTGCCAGCAAAAAAATCAGATTTAACTATGGCTACACCTTC.

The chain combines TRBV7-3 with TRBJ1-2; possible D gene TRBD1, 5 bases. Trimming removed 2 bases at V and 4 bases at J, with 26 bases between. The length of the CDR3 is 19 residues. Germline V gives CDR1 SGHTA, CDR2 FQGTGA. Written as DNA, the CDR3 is TGTGCCAGCAGCTTAGGGGGGTCGCGCGACCTTTCGCCTTTCTATGGCTACACCTTC. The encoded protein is CASSLGGSRDLSPFYGYTF. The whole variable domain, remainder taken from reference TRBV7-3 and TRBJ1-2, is GAGVSQTPSNKVTEKGKYVELRCDPISGHTALYWYRQSLGQGPEFLIYFQGTGAADDSGLPNDRFFAVRPEGSVSTLKIQRTERGDSAVYLCASSLGGSRDLSPFYGYTFGSGTRLTVV.

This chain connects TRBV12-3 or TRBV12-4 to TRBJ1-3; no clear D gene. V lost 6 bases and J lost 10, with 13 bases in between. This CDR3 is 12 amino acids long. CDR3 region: CASSARQGTIYF. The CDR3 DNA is TGTGCCAGCAGCGCAAGACAAGGAACCATATATTTT.

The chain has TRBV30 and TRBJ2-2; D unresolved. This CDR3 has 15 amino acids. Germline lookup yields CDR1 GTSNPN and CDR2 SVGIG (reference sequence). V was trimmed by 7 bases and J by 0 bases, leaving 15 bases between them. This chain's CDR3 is CASPRAPTNTGELFF. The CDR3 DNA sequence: TGTGCCTCGCCACGAGCGCCAACGAACACCGGGGAGCTGTTTTTT.

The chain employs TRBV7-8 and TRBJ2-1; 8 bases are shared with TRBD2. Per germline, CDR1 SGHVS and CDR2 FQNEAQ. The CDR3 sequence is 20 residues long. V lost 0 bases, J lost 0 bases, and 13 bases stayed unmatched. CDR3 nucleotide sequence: TGTGCCAGCAGCTTAGCCCCCAAGTCACGCGGGAGGCTCTCCTACAATGAGCAGTTCTTC. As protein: CASSLAPKSRGRLSYNEQFF.

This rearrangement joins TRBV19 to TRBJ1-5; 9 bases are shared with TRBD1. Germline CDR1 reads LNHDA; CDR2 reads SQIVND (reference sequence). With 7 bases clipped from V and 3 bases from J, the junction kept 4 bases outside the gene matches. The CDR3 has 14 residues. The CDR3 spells CASIRTGDNQPQHF. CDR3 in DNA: TGTGCCAGTATCCGGACAGGGGACAATCAGCCCCAGCATTTT.

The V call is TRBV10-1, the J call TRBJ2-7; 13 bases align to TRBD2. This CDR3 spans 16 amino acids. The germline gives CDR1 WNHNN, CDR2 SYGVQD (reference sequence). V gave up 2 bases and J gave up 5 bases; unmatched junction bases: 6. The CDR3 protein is CASSEVGTSGINEQYF. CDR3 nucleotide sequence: TGCGCCAGCAGTGAGGTCGGGACTAGCGGGATCAACGAGCAGTACTTC.

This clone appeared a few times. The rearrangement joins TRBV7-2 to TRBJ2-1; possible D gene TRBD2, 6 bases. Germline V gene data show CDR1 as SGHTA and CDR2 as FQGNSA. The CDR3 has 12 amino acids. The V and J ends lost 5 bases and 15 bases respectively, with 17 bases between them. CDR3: CASSLRLGVVFF. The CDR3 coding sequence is TGTGCCAGCAGCCTTCGACTAGGGGTGGTGTTCTTC.

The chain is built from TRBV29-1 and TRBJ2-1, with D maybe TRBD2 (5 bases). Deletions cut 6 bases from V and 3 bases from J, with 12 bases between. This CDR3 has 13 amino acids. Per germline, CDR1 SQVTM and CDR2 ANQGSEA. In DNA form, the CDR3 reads TGCAGCGTAAGCCACGGGGTCTACAATGAGCAGTTCTTC. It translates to CSVSHGVYNEQFF.